Described below is a single T cell receptor (beta chain) sequence and its context. Its specificity is unknown. A second PCR, run for about 7 to 11 cycles, used a sample-barcoded 5' primer plus a J-beta primer mix. TCRdb itself ran the 5' RACE reads through MiXCR, one entry per CDR3 protein. The table records about a million distinct CDR3 sequences, just over 50% of them present only once. The source of the sample is a study of blood T cells in healthy people across ages. This CDR3 has 15 residues. Germline loops: CDR1 SGHVS, CDR2 FNYEAQ. The V gene end was trimmed by 5 bases and the J gene end by 7 bases; junction bases not matched to a gene: 11. Overall study findings and caveats: While age rose, TCR beta diversity per million T cells dropped in a roughly linear way.

Total RNA, at least 5 micrograms per sample, came from PBMCs. The rearrangement uses TRBV7-6 and TRBJ2-1; 7 nucleotides line up with TRBD2. The clonotype was recovered from a woman aged 60-75 years in good health. What was sequenced was blood. The CDR3 nucleotides are TGTGCCAGCAGCCTAGGGCCTAGCGGTAGGAATGAGCAGTTCTTC. Its protein is CASSLGPSGRNEQFF.